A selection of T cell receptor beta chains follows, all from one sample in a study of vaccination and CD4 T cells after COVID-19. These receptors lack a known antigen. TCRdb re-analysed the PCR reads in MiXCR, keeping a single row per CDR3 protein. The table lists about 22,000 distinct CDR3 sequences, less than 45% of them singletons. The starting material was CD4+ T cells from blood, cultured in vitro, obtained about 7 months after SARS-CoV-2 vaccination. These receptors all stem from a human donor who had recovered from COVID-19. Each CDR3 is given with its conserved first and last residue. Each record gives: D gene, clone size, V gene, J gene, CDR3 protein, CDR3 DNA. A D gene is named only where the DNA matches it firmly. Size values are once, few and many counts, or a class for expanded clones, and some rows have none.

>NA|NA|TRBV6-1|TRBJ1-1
CASKTVTEAFF
TGTGCCAGCAAGACCGTCACTGAAGCTTTCTTT
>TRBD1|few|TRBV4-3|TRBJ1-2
CASSHLTGNYGYTF
TGCGCCAGCAGCCACTTGACAGGGAACTATGGCTACACCTTC
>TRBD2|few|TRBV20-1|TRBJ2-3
CSAVSAGGTDTQYF
TGCAGTGCCGTGTCGGCGGGGGGTACAGATACGCAGTATTTT
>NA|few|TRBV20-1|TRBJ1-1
CSARSLLNTEAFF
TGCAGTGCTAGAAGCCTACTGAACACTGAAGCTTTCTTT
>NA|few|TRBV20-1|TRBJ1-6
CSAPTDSSNSPLHF
TGCAGTGCCCCCACGGACAGTTCCAATTCACCCCTCCACTTT
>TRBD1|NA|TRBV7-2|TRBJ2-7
CASSFQGVSTYEQYF
TGTGCCAGCAGCTTCCAGGGGGTCTCAACCTACGAGCAGTACTTC
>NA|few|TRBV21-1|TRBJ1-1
CASSKETVDTEAFF
TGTGCCAGCAGCAAAGAGACGGTGGACACTGAAGCTTTCTTT
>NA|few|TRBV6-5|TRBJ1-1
CASSWGGGRTEAFF
TGTGCCAGCAGTTGGGGTGGGGGTAGGACTGAAGCTTTCTTT
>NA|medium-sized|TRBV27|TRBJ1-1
CASSRGDTEAFF
TGTGCCAGCAGTCGAGGGGACACTGAAGCTTTCTTT
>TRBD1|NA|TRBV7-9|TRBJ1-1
CASSSNRGMNTEAFF
TGTGCCAGCAGCTCCAACAGGGGGATGAACACTGAAGCTTTCTTT
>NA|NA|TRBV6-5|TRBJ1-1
CASSYGDTEAFF
TGTGCCAGCAGTTACGGGGACACTGAAGCTTTCTTT
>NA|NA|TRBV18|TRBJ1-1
CASSPLTGNTEAFF
TGTGCCAGCTCACCGCTAACGGGGAACACTGAAGCTTTCTTT
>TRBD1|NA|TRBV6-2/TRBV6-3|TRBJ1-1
CASSHAGQGGTEAFF
TGTGCCAGCAGTCACGCCGGACAGGGGGGCACTGAAGCTTTCTTT
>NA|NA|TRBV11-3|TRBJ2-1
CASSWEGTGSDNEQFF
TGTGCCAGCAGCTGGGAGGGCACAGGGTCCGACAATGAGCAGTTCTTC
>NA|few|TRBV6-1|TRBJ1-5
CASSAYGGSNQPQHF
TGTGCCAGCAGCGCGTACGGGGGTAGCAATCAGCCCCAGCATTTT
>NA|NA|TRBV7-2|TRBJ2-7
CASSPRRAFYEQYF
TGTGCCAGCAGCCCCCGCCGGGCTTTCTACGAGCAGTACTTC
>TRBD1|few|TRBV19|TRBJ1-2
CASRPTGVYGYTF
TGTGCCAGCCGACCCACAGGGGTCTATGGCTACACCTTC
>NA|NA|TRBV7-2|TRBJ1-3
CASSSLGNTIYF
TGTGCCAGCAGCTCCCTTGGAAACACCATATATTTT
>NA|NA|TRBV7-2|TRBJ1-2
CASSLNRGANYGYTF
TGTGCCAGCAGCTTGAATAGGGGGGCTAACTATGGCTACACCTTC
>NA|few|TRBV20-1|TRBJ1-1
CSAREGARTEAFF
TGCAGTGCTAGAGAGGGGGCGCGGACTGAAGCTTTCTTT
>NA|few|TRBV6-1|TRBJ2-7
CASSENPGASYEQYF
TGTGCCAGCAGTGAAAATCCGGGGGCTTCCTACGAGCAGTACTTC
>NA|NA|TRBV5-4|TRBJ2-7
CASSSLDTGEYF
TGTGCCAGCAGCTCTTTAGACACTGGCGAGTACTTC
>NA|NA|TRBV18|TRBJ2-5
CASSPVADQETQYF
TGTGCCAGCTCACCAGTGGCGGACCAAGAGACCCAGTACTTC
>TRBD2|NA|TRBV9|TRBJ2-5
CASSVDGTNEETQYF
TGTGCCAGCAGCGTAGATGGGACTAACGAAGAGACCCAGTACTTC
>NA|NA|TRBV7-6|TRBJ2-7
CASSPGGQGEQYF
TGTGCCAGCAGCCCGGGAGGACAGGGAGAGCAGTACTTC
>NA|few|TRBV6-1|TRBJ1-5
CASSKSSRGRHQPQHF
TGTGCCAGCTCTAAGTCCTCTCGGGGGCGACATCAGCCCCAGCATTTT
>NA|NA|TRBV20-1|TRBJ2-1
CSASRGPTHYNEQFF
TGCAGTGCTAGCCGTGGACCGACCCACTACAATGAGCAGTTCTTC
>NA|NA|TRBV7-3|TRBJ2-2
CASSLTPGAGAGELFF
TGTGCCAGCAGCTTAACTCCGGGGGCAGGGGCCGGGGAGCTGTTTTTT
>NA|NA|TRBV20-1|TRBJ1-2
CSARTSGYDYTF
TGCAGTGCTAGGACTTCGGGCTATGACTACACCTTC
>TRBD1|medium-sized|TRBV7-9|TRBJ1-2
CASSLNYRGRGYGYTF
TGTGCCAGCAGCTTGAACTACAGGGGAAGGGGTTATGGCTACACCTTC
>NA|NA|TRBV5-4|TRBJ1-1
CASKGGPYGENTEAFF
TGTGCCAGCAAGGGCGGGCCGTACGGTGAGAACACTGAAGCTTTCTTT
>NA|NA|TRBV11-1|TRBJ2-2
CASSSRGAGELFF
TGTGCCAGCAGCTCCAGGGGGGCCGGGGAGCTGTTTTTT
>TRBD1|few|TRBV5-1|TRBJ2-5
CASSWTRDRGRGETQYF
TGCGCCAGCAGCTGGACCCGGGACAGGGGGCGCGGAGAGACCCAGTACTTC
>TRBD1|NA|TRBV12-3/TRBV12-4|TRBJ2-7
CASGGQGGHEQYF
TGTGCCAGCGGGGGACAGGGGGGACACGAGCAGTACTTC
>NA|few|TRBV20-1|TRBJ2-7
CSARDGGQTGRYEQYF
TGCAGTGCTAGAGATGGAGGACAGACAGGACGGTACGAGCAGTACTTC
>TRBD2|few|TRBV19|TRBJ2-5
CASSALAGGRETQYF
TGTGCCAGTAGTGCTCTAGCGGGAGGACGAGAGACCCAGTACTTC
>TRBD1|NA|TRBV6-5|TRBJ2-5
CASSYPGQGKETQYF
TGTGCCAGCAGTTATCCGGGACAGGGGAAAGAGACCCAGTACTTC
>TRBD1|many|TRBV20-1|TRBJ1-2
CSAGDSLIGYTF
TGCAGTGCTGGGGACAGCCTAATTGGCTACACCTTC
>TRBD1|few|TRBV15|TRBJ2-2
CATSPHRGQGSNTGELFF
TGTGCCACCAGCCCTCACCGGGGACAGGGCTCGAACACCGGGGAGCTGTTTTTT
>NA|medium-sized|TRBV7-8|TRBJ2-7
CASSSPGRRTYEQYF
TGTGCCAGCAGCTCACCGGGACGGCGGACCTACGAGCAGTACTTC
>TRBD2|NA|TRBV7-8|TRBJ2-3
CASSSWTSGGTDTQYF
TGTGCCAGCAGCAGCTGGACTAGCGGGGGGACAGATACGCAGTATTTT